A selection of T cell receptor beta chains follows, all from one sample in a study of EBV T-cell therapy then PD-1 blockade in nasopharyngeal carcinoma. Their antigens are not known. Clones were sequenced by immunoSEQ multiplex PCR, and TCRdb holds only the in-frame ones, with some missing. This sample yields over 15,000 clones, of which approximately 81% are seen a single time; roughly 30% belongs to the top ten. Sequenced material: CD8+ T cells from blood, taken at roughly day 35 from a patient whose treatment included autologous EBV-specific T cells and nivolumab. All receptors come from a man aged 40-50 years with nasopharyngeal carcinoma. Each CDR3 is given with its conserved first and last residue.

TRBV6-2/TRBV6-3 CASSYEGADTGELFF
TRBV9 CASSVRSGDYNEQFF
TRBV29-1 CSVDGTGPFGIFF
TRBV18 CASSPPMWEGGDGYTF
TRBV19 CASSITGGTEAFF
TRBV3-1/TRBV3-2 CASSQEGGGDPKETQYF
TRBV4-1 CASSQVDRGQTEAFF
TRBV5-8 CASSFGTPSYEQYF
TRBV7-6 CASSLTGGVPENIQYF
TRBV4-3 CASSQDPAYMNTEAFF
TRBV6-2/TRBV6-3 CASSLYNEQFF
TRBV6-5 CASSYSPDSSYEQYF
TRBV14 CASQNRVNRRGYTF
TRBV29-1 CSVEVGSGTGELFF
TRBV6-5 CASSYGGLSEGYTF
TRBV5-1 CASSLGQYYEQYF
TRBV5-1 CASGDSSYEQYF
TRBV11-1 CASSLGQGYGYTF
TRBV12-3/TRBV12-4 CASSLALNEQFF
TRBV7-9 CASSLQGNGNTEAFF
TRBV3-1/TRBV3-2 CASSRGGFNTGELFF